The 23 T cell receptor beta chains in this list originate from one sample, sequenced in a study of shared clonotypes between healthy human individuals. Sequencing was performed with immunoSEQ multiplex PCR; in TCRdb, only in-frame clones are kept and a portion is missing. The sample lists 2,500,000 or so clones, under 95% occurring once. Sequencing was done on a sample of naive CD4+ T cells from PBMCs. Described subset: CD45RA+ positively selected. Receptors were obtained from a man aged 18 to 30 in good health. Some clones in this sample may be carry-over from other donors' samples.

CDR3 coding DNA: TGCGCCAGCAGCTTGGCACCCCCCGGGCCCAATGAAAAACTGTTTTTT. This gives the protein CASSLAPPGPNEKLFF. The gene calls are TRBV5-1 and TRBJ1-4; no reliable D call. Germline V gives CDR1 SGHRS, CDR2 YFSETQ. The CDR3 is made up of 16 amino acids. V was cut by 0 bases and J by 5 bases, with 14 bases left in between.

The chain is built from TRBV27 and TRBJ1-1; D remains ambiguous. Germline assignment: CDR1 MNHEY and CDR2 SMNVEV (reference sequence). V lost 6 bases to trimming and J lost 1 base, with 24 bases between them. The CDR3 covers 18 residues. The DNA for the CDR3 is TGTGCCAGCAGGACCGCGGGCCGACTACACGGGAAGAACACTGAAGCTTTCTTT. Its protein product is CASRTAGRLHGKNTEAFF.

The chain joins TRBV5-1 to TRBJ1-2; D may be TRBD1 (5 bases). This CDR3 region has 16 residues. In germline, CDR1 is SGHRS, CDR2 YFSETQ. V was trimmed by 1 base and J by 1 base, leaving 14 bases between them. For the CDR3, the DNA is TGCGCCAGCAGCTTGCTGGGGGACGCGAATAACTATGGCTACACCTTC. This sequence encodes CASSLLGDANNYGYTF.

The rearrangement links TRBV5-4 to TRBJ2-7; 7 bases match TRBD2. V dropped 4 bases and J dropped 0; count of bases not matched to a gene: 7. CDR3 size: 15 residues. Germline V gene lookup returns CDR1 SGHNT and CDR2 YYREEE (reference sequence). CDR3 coding DNA: TGTGCCAGCAGCCCTAGCGGACCAAGCTCCTACGAGCAGTACTTC. It codes for CASSPSGPSSYEQYF.

V usage is TRBV7-2 and J usage is TRBJ2-1, with 7 bases matching TRBD2. The CDR3 is made up of 15 amino acids. V trimming: 5 bases; J trimming: 3 bases; junction bases outside the gene matches: 7. The germline CDR1 and CDR2 sequences are SGHTA and FQGNSA. The CDR3 sequence is CASSPRTSNYNEQFF. The CDR3 DNA is TGTGCCAGCAGCCCCCGGACTAGTAACTACAATGAGCAGTTCTTC.

The genes are TRBV7-2 and TRBJ1-5; D is possibly TRBD1 (5 bases). CDR3 size: 16 residues. V lost 3 bases and J 0 bases, leaving 12 bases between the germline ends. The germline gives CDR1 SGHTA, CDR2 FQGNSA. The CDR3 DNA sequence: TGTGCCAGCAGCTTCGGGGCCCAACTTAGCAATCAGCCCCAGCATTTT. It encodes CASSFGAQLSNQPQHF.

The chain carries TRBV7-3 and TRBJ1-2; TRBD1 is a possible D gene (5 bases). The CDR3 totals 15 residues. V lost 2 bases and J 4 bases, leaving 14 bases between the germline ends. From germline, CDR1 is SGHTA and CDR2 FQGTGA. The CDR3 nucleotides are TGTGCCAGCAGCTTAGGGCAGGGAAATTCCTATGGCTACACCTTC. Amino acid sequence: CASSLGQGNSYGYTF.

As regards this clone: The sample carries other DNA sequences with the same CDR3. This chain links TRBV27 with TRBJ1-1; possible D gene TRBD1, 5 bases. The germline V and J ends were trimmed by 2 bases and 1 base, with 8 bases remaining between them. This CDR3 has 14 amino acids. Germline CDR1 is MNHEY and CDR2 is SMNVEV (reference sequence). Written as DNA, the CDR3 is TGTGCCAGCAGTTTACGGGGGGGGAACACTGAAGCTTTCTTT. This sequence encodes CASSLRGGNTEAFF.

The chain recombines TRBV7-3 with TRBJ2-5; no definite D call. CDR3 length: 15 residues. CDR1 and CDR2 from the germline V gene are SGHTA and FQGTGA. V lost 5 bases and J 5 bases, leaving 18 bases between the germline ends. The CDR3: CASSPGITNRETQYF. CDR3 nucleotides: TGTGCCAGCAGCCCGGGCATAACTAATAGGGAGACCCAGTACTTC. Supplemented by reference TRBV7-3 and TRBJ2-5, the full variable domain reads GAGVSQTPSNKVTEKGKYVELRCDPISGHTALYWYRQSLGQGPEFLIYFQGTGAADDSGLPNDRFFAVRPEGSVSTLKIQRTERGDSAVYLCASSPGITNRETQYFGPGTRLLVL.

This clone appeared a few times. At the DNA level, this CDR3 is encoded by other sequences in the same sample as well. The chain is built from TRBV9 and TRBJ2-3, with D unresolved. The V gene's germline CDR1 is SGDLS and CDR2 YYNGEE. The CDR3 length is 13 residues. Trimming removed 0 bases from V and 2 bases from J, with 4 bases in between. The CDR3 DNA reads TGTGCCAGCAGCGTAGCCCCCACAGATACGCAGTATTTT. As protein: CASSVAPTDTQYF.

The chain is built from TRBV19 and TRBJ1-4; D is unclear. Trimming removed 3 bases from V and 5 bases from J, with 13 bases in between. Germline V gene lookup returns CDR1 LNHDA and CDR2 SQIVND (reference sequence). CDR3 size: 15 residues. This chain's CDR3 is CASSMGMDLNEKLFF. The CDR3 coding sequence is TGTGCCAGTAGTATGGGAATGGACTTGAATGAAAAACTGTTTTTT.

This chain joins TRBV11-2 and TRBJ2-1; D unresolved. Germline values: CDR1 SGHAT, CDR2 FQNNGV. V was shortened by 4 bases and J by 6 bases, with 13 bases between the two germline ends. CDR3 length: 14 residues. CDR3 DNA sequence: TGTGCCAGCAGCTCCGTTACTGGCAGCAATGAGCAGTTCTTC. It translates to CASSSVTGSNEQFF.

The V gene is TRBV18, the J gene TRBJ2-5; a possible D gene is TRBD1 (6 bases). Trimming stripped 5 bases from V and 1 base from J, with 14 bases between. CDR3 length equals 15 residues. Germline V gene sequence: CDR1 KGHSH, CDR2 LQKENI. The CDR3 here is CASSTQDRFQETQYF. CDR3 in DNA: TGTGCCAGCTCAACACAGGACAGATTCCAAGAGACCCAGTACTTC.

CDR3 nucleotides: TGTGCCAGTAGTATATCCGTCAAGGAGACCCAGTACTTC. It codes for CASSISVKETQYF. V is TRBV19 and J is TRBJ2-5; D remains unclear. Trimming stripped 2 bases from V and 5 bases from J, with 9 bases between. This CDR3 contains 13 residues. Germline loops: CDR1 LNHDA, CDR2 SQIVND (reference sequence).

This chain uses TRBV5-6 with TRBJ1-4; TRBD1 is a possible D gene (6 bases). This CDR3 has 17 residues. CDR1 is SGHDT and CDR2 is YYEEEE in the germline V gene. The germline V and J ends were trimmed by 3 bases and 0 bases, with 15 bases remaining between them. As DNA, the CDR3 is TGTGCCAGCAGCTCTATGTCCACAGGGACAACTAATGAAAAACTGTTTTTT. Its protein product is CASSSMSTGTTNEKLFF.

This clone is a singleton in its sample. The chain couples TRBV10-3 to TRBJ2-7, with TRBD2 matching over 8 bases. The V and J ends lost 3 bases and 2 bases, in that order; junction bases with no gene match: 0. Germline V lookup: CDR1 ENHRY, CDR2 SYGVKD. The CDR3 length is 13 residues. The CDR3 DNA sequence: TGTGCCATCAGTGATAGCGGGACCTACGAGCAGTACTTC. The encoded protein is CAISDSGTYEQYF.

The chain couples TRBV4-3 to TRBJ2-7, with D perhaps matching TRBD1 (6 bases). Germline V gives CDR1 LGHNA, CDR2 YSLEER. This CDR3 spans 16 amino acids. The V and J ends lost 4 bases and 3 bases respectively, with 19 bases between them. The CDR3, as DNA: TGCGCCAGCAGCCTAGATCCCGGGGACACCCTCTACGAGCAGTACTTC. This sequence encodes CASSLDPGDTLYEQYF.

The gene calls are TRBV5-5 and TRBJ1-2; a possible D gene is TRBD1 (6 bases). The V gene's germline CDR1 is SGHKS and CDR2 YYEKEE (reference sequence). There are 13 residues in the CDR3. V shed 4 bases and J shed 6 bases, with 13 bases lying between them. For the CDR3, the DNA is TGTGCCAGCAGCCCCCGGACAGAAAATGGCTACACCTTC. Amino acids: CASSPRTENGYTF.

V gene TRBV25-1 combines with J gene TRBJ2-7; perhaps TRBD1 as D (6 bases). Germline loops: CDR1 MGHDK, CDR2 SYGVNS. V lost 5 bases, J lost 2 bases, and 13 bases lay in between. The CDR3 spans 14 residues. The CDR3: CASSHLGQAYEQYF. CDR3 nucleotides: TGTGCCAGCAGTCACTTGGGACAAGCCTACGAGCAGTACTTC.

The rearrangement links TRBV11-2 to TRBJ2-5; 10 nucleotides agree with TRBD1. J lost 1 base, V lost 4 bases, and 9 bases had no gene match. This CDR3 has 17 residues. CDR1 is SGHAT and CDR2 is FQNNGV in the germline V gene. In nucleotides, the CDR3 is TGTGCCAGCAGCTGGACAGGGGGTCGAAGTTTCCAAGAGACCCAGTACTTC. This codes for CASSWTGGRSFQETQYF.

The chain combines TRBV6-5 with TRBJ1-2, with D tentatively TRBD1 (5 bases). Germline V gene lookup returns CDR1 MNHEY and CDR2 SVGAGI. V lost 3 bases, J lost 6 bases, and 17 bases lay in between. CDR3 length: 15 amino acids. The CDR3 protein is CASSYGRGGPNGYTF. CDR3 sequence (DNA): TGTGCCAGCAGTTATGGAAGGGGAGGACCTAATGGCTACACCTTC.

The chain is built from TRBV5-1 and TRBJ2-7, with 14 bases that match TRBD2. From germline, CDR1 is SGHRS and CDR2 YFSETQ. The J segment lost 8 bases and the V segment lost 2 bases, leaving 6 bases of the junction unmatched. The length of the CDR3 is 15 residues. The CDR3 nucleotides read TGCGCCAGCAGCTTTCAGGGACTAGCGGGAGAACAGCAGTACTTC. Its protein product is CASSFQGLAGEQQYF. The complete variable domain, with remaining parts taken from reference TRBV5-1 and TRBJ2-7, reads KAGVTQTPRYLIKTRGQQVTLSCSPISGHRSVSWYQQTPGQGLQFLFEYFSETQRNKGNFPGRFSGRQFSNSRSEMNVSTLELGDSALYLCASSFQGLAGEQQYFGPGTRLTVT.

The chain is built from TRBV28 and TRBJ2-7; TRBD2 matches at 7 bases. Germline trimming cut 3 bases from V and 4 bases from J; bases unmatched to any gene: 9. This CDR3 contains 15 residues. Germline V gives CDR1 MDHEN, CDR2 SYDVKM. The CDR3 nucleotides read TGTGCCAGCAGTTTGCCCCGCGGGAGCATGTACGAGCAGTACTTC. It codes for CASSLPRGSMYEQYF.